This T cell receptor (beta chain) is drawn from a study of somatic mutations in cytotoxic T cells in rheumatoid arthritis. Data came from immunoSEQ multiplex PCR; TCRdb stores just in-frame clones and leaves some out. The sample shows about 27,000 clones, roughly 70% of them seen only once. V lost 4 bases and J lost 8; bases outside the gene matches: 9. Germline V gene lookup returns CDR1 SGHRS and CDR2 YFSETQ. This CDR3 spans 15 amino acids. Study-level points and caveats: The clonality of CD8+ T cells was not significantly different between rheumatoid arthritis patients and age-matched healthy controls.

This clone was detected only a few times. The antigen remains unidentified. The sample carries other DNA sequences with the same CDR3. This chain connects TRBV5-1 to TRBJ2-1, with 10 positions matching TRBD2. This receptor was taken from a woman aged 18-35 years in good health. Sequenced sample: CD8+ T cells sorted from blood. DNA of the CDR3: TGCGCCAGCAGCCCACCTAGCGGGAGTACGGATGAGCAGTTCTTC. Protein: CASSPPSGSTDEQFF.